What follows is one T cell receptor beta chain and its context. This record belongs to a study of CD8+ T cells in alopecia areata. RNA was extracted and reverse transcribed into cDNA as the sequencing template. Produced via immunoSEQ multiplex PCR; TCRdb's table is partial and in-frame only. The sample records more than 200,000 clones, approximately 72% being singletons. This CDR3 has 13 amino acids. Germline CDR1 SQVTM, CDR2 ANQGSEA. V dropped 4 bases and J dropped 1 base, with 10 bases sitting between them. Treatment here: oral pan-JAK inhibitor, 5-10 mg twice daily. The chain recombines TRBV29-1 with TRBJ1-1; D is uncertain. The sample here was CD4+ T cells sorted from blood, taken around week 46, from a patient treated with tofacitinib. This TCR was recovered from a human donor with alopecia areata. The CDR3: CSVGVQPNTEAFF. The CDR3 nucleotides read TGCAGCGTTGGGGTACAGCCGAACACTGAAGCTTTCTTT.